Listed below are T cell receptor beta chains from one sample, sequenced in a study of control samples from healthy donors and cancer patients. Some clones are missing from TCRdb's copy, which holds only in-frame ones; the method was immunoSEQ multiplex PCR. Here the sample spans approximately 120,000 clones, roughly 90% being singletons. The specimen was blood. Receptors originate from a woman aged 50 to 65 in good health. CDR3s include the opening cysteine and the closing phenylalanine or tryptophan. A D gene is named only where the DNA matches it firmly. Clone size is stated in some rows and not others, as once, few, many or a class when expanded.

D gene | J gene | V gene | clone size | CDR3 protein | CDR3 DNA
- | TRBJ2-2 | TRBV12-3/TRBV12-4 | few | CASSLAKVGELFF | TGTGCCAGCAGTTTAGCGAAAGTCGGGGAGCTGTTTTTT
TRBD2 | TRBJ2-3 | TRBV19 | - | CASSIHSGGPTDTQYF | TGTGCCAGTAGTATACATAGCGGGGGACCCACAGATACGCAGTATTTT
- | TRBJ1-2 | TRBV7-2 | - | CASSLGQPNYGYTF | TGTGCCAGCAGCTTAGGACAGCCTAACTATGGCTACACCTTC
- | TRBJ2-3 | TRBV5-1 | - | CASSLRVTDTQYF | TGCGCCAGCAGCTTGCGGGTCACAGATACGCAGTATTTT
- | TRBJ1-1 | TRBV10-3 | - | CAISDIGGNTEAFF | TGTGCCATCAGTGACATTGGGGGGAACACTGAAGCTTTCTTT
- | TRBJ1-2 | TRBV5-1 | few | CASKMSGSGYGYTF | TGCGCCAGCAAAATGAGTGGCTCAGGCTATGGCTACACCTTC
- | TRBJ1-4 | TRBV30 | - | CACQNLNEKLFF | TGTGCCTGTCAGAACCTTAATGAAAAACTGTTTTTT
- | TRBJ1-3 | TRBV6-5 | - | CAGASGRLRGNTIYF | TGTGCCGGGGCATCAGGGCGTCTAAGGGGAAACACCATATATTTT
- | TRBJ1-1 | TRBV6-5 | - | CASSYQDLNTEAFF | TGTGCCAGCAGTTACCAGGATTTGAACACTGAAGCTTTCTTT
- | TRBJ1-5 | TRBV6-5 | - | CASSYSGTQGNQPQHF | TGTGCCAGCAGTTACTCGGGCACGCAGGGGAATCAGCCCCAGCATTTT
TRBD1 | TRBJ1-1 | TRBV10-1 | - | CASSKQGWTEAFF | TGCGCCAGCAGCAAACAGGGGTGGACTGAAGCTTTCTTT
TRBD1 | TRBJ2-2 | TRBV5-1 | - | CASRLGQTNTGELFF | TGCGCCAGCAGGCTGGGACAGACGAACACCGGGGAGCTGTTTTTT
- | TRBJ2-3 | TRBV3-1/TRBV3-2 | - | CASSQGPDTQYF | TGTGCCAGCAGCCAAGGACCAGATACGCAGTATTTT
- | TRBJ2-1 | TRBV29-1 | - | CSVALPNEQFF | TGCAGCGTTGCCCTTCCTAATGAGCAGTTCTTC
TRBD2 | TRBJ2-4 | TRBV5-6 | - | CASRGGGGSIQYF | TGTGCCAGCAGGGGCGGGGGAGGCTCCATTCAGTACTTC
- | TRBJ1-1 | TRBV6-1 | - | CASSESLQFWKSEFEAFF | TGTGCCAGCAGTGAATCACTACAATTCTGGAAATCTGAATTTGAAGCTTTCTTT
TRBD2 | TRBJ2-1 | TRBV15 | - | CATSRDVTSGRYYEQFF | TGTGCCACCAGCAGAGATGTGACTAGCGGGAGGTATTATGAGCAGTTCTTC
TRBD1 | TRBJ1-3 | TRBV7-8 | - | CASSFYVGQGPGNTIYF | TGTGCCAGCAGCTTTTATGTTGGACAGGGGCCTGGAAACACCATATATTTT
TRBD2 | TRBJ2-2 | TRBV19 | - | CASSSRLAGSGELFF | TGTGCCAGTAGTAGTCGACTAGCGGGATCCGGGGAGCTGTTTTTT
- | TRBJ2-4 | TRBV19 | - | CASQTAALAKNIQYF | TGTGCCAGCCAGACAGCCGCTCTAGCCAAAAACATTCAGTACTTC
- | TRBJ2-4 | TRBV4-1 | - | CASSQDWIAPDRPIQYF | TGCGCCAGCAGCCAAGATTGGATTGCCCCAGACAGGCCCATTCAGTACTTC
TRBD1 | TRBJ2-5 | TRBV30 | - | CAWSLGQEQETQYF | TGTGCCTGGAGTCTGGGACAGGAGCAAGAGACCCAGTACTTC
- | TRBJ1-5 | TRBV7-2 | - | CASSLASQGKQPQHF | TGTGCCAGCAGCTTAGCTTCTCAGGGGAAACAGCCCCAGCATTTT
TRBD2 | TRBJ2-3 | TRBV7-9 | - | CASSRPGLAGGPDTQYF | TGTGCCAGCAGCCGACCGGGACTAGCGGGAGGGCCAGATACGCAGTATTTT
- | TRBJ2-7 | TRBV7-2 | - | CASSWGYEQYF | TGTGCCAGCAGCTGGGGCTACGAGCAGTACTTC
- | TRBJ1-3 | TRBV2 | - | CASSPGPPGTGNTIYF | TGTGCCAGCAGTCCTGGGCCGCCTGGCACTGGAAACACCATATATTTT
TRBD1 | TRBJ2-1 | TRBV27 | - | CASSWTGSYNEQFF | TGTGCCAGCAGTTGGACAGGGTCCTACAATGAGCAGTTCTTC
- | TRBJ2-3 | TRBV18 | once | CASSPGAGGTDTQYF | TGTGCCAGCTCACCCGGGGCAGGGGGCACAGATACGCAGTATTTT
- | TRBJ2-4 | TRBV6-2/TRBV6-3 | - | CASSLNEQGRLDIQYF | TGTGCCAGCAGTCTTAACGAGCAGGGGCGATTGGACATTCAGTACTTC
TRBD1 | TRBJ2-1 | TRBV7-3 | - | CASSPAGTDFFLGQFF | TGTGCCAGCAGCCCGGCCGGGACAGATTTTTTCCTGGGGCAGTTCTTC
- | TRBJ1-2 | TRBV13 | - | CASSSWVMGRRGYTF | TGTGCCAGCAGCTCATGGGTAATGGGTCGGCGTGGCTACACCTTC
TRBD1 | TRBJ2-1 | TRBV5-4 | - | CASSNRDRGLYNDEQFF | TGTGCCAGCAGCAACCGGGACAGGGGTCTGTATAACGATGAGCAGTTCTTC
- | TRBJ1-2 | TRBV18 | - | CASSPPTGSLYGYTF | TGTGCCAGCTCACCGCCTACGGGTTCCCTTTATGGCTACACCTTC
TRBD1 | TRBJ2-3 | TRBV13 | - | CASSPRTGTTDTQYF | TGTGCCAGCAGCCCCCGGACAGGGACCACAGATACGCAGTATTTT
TRBD1 | TRBJ2-3 | TRBV7-8 | - | CASSLAGTGSDTQYF | TGTGCCAGCAGCTTGGCCGGGACAGGGTCAGATACGCAGTATTTT
- | TRBJ2-3 | TRBV19 | - | CASREAQGLTDTQYF | TGTGCCAGTCGTGAAGCGCAGGGCCTCACAGATACGCAGTATTTT
TRBD2 | TRBJ2-3 | TRBV7-9 | - | CASSPRRGAMVDTQYF | TGTGCCAGCAGCCCCAGGCGGGGGGCGATGGTAGATACGCAGTATTTT
- | TRBJ1-1 | TRBV30 | - | CAWSVGQSKLDTEAFF | TGTGCCTGGAGTGTTGGACAGTCAAAGTTAGACACTGAAGCTTTCTTT
TRBD2 | TRBJ2-2 | TRBV7-8 | - | CASSARLAGGPNTGELFF | TGTGCCAGCAGCGCCAGACTAGCGGGAGGGCCGAACACCGGGGAGCTGTTTTTT
TRBD1 | TRBJ1-3 | TRBV27 | - | CASSRQGSYWSGNTIYF | TGTGCCAGCAGTCGACAGGGTTCGTATTGGTCTGGAAACACCATATATTTT
TRBD2 | TRBJ2-2 | TRBV24-1 | - | CATSDFGSGRAWSTGELFF | TGTGCCACCAGTGATTTCGGTAGCGGGAGGGCCTGGAGCACCGGGGAGCTGTTTTTT
TRBD1 | TRBJ1-2 | TRBV5-1 | - | CASSLNPGQGSSNYGYTF | TGCGCCAGCAGCTTAAACCCGGGACAGGGGTCCTCTAACTATGGCTACACCTTC
TRBD1 | TRBJ2-7 | TRBV30 | - | CAWGGRDRGTYEQYF | TGTGCCTGGGGTGGACGGGACAGGGGCACCTACGAGCAGTACTTC
- | TRBJ2-5 | TRBV2 | - | CASTTEETQYF | TGTGCCAGCACTACAGAAGAGACCCAGTACTTC
- | TRBJ1-2 | TRBV5-1 | - | CASRKQVNYGYTF | TGCGCCAGTCGTAAACAGGTCAACTATGGCTACACCTTC
- | TRBJ2-2 | TRBV7-3 | few | CASSLRLGTGELFF | TGTGCCAGCAGCTTACGACTGGGGACCGGGGAGCTGTTTTTT
- | TRBJ1-4 | TRBV14 | - | CASSQGQSSGEKLFF | TGTGCCAGCAGTCAAGGACAGTCTTCGGGTGAAAAACTGTTTTTT
TRBD2 | TRBJ2-2 | TRBV9 | - | CASSVEKRDLLTYTGELFF | TGTGCCAGCAGCGTAGAAAAGCGGGACCTACTTACTTACACCGGGGAGCTGTTTTTT
TRBD2 | TRBJ2-1 | TRBV27 | - | CASPLAGYNEQFF | TGTGCCAGCCCACTAGCGGGGTATAATGAGCAGTTCTTC